One sample yielded the 32 T cell receptor beta chains listed below, sequenced in a study of T cells in women clearing cervical HPV infection (dated by TCRdb to 2016 to 2018). Libraries were built with the immunoSEQ multiplex PCR assay. TCRdb's version of the immuneACCESS table is confined to in-frame rearrangements and falls short of the full clone set. An unresolved V gene accounts for under half of the shortfall where checked; the remainder is of unknown origin. The sample table on file contains approximately 30,000 clones. The ten largest clones represent around a sixth of the sample. The sample taken for sequencing was blood buffy coat. The receptors shown here come from a woman aged 18 to 75 with a cervical HPV16 infection that either progressed to CIN3+ or cleared (not recorded which).

On this clone: The read gets to within 3 residues of the CDR3 end, and the germline J gene fills in the rest. The rearrangement links TRBV7-6 to TRBJ2-2; possible D gene TRBD2, 6 bases. The germline V gene encodes CDR1 SGHVS and CDR2 FNYEAQ. This CDR3 is 16 amino acids long. The DNA read from the CDR3 is TGTGCCAGCAGCCTGACACGCCAGCGCGGGGCCAACGTG. Its protein is CASSLTRQRGANV. In full, the CDR3 reads CASSLTRQRGANVLFF. The full variable domain, with the rest looked up from reference TRBV7-6 and TRBJ2-2, is GAGVSQSPRYKVTKRGQDVALRCDPISGHVSLYWYRQALGQGPEFLTYFNYEAQQDKSGLPNDRFSAERPEGSISTLTIQRTEQRDSAMYRCASSLTRQRGANVLFFGEGSRLTVL.

Comments on this clone: The read halts 3 residues ahead of the CDR3 end, with the missing end drawn from the germline J gene. This sequence joins TRBV30 and TRBJ2-7; D ambiguous. CDR1 and CDR2 from the germline V gene are GTSNPN and SVGIG (reference sequence). CDR3 length: 11 residues. Trimming took off 0 bases at V and 4 bases at J, with 4 bases between the two ends. The CDR3 DNA, read in part, is TGTGCCTGGAGTGTACGGTACGAG. Translated: CAWSVRYE. The entire CDR3 reads CAWSVRYEQYF.

Points on this clone: The read ends 3 residues shy of where the CDR3 ends; the end is completed using the germline J gene. The chain has TRBV5-6 and TRBJ2-7, with D hard to call. The V gene lost 1 base and the J gene lost 3 bases, with 8 bases spanning the gap. The CDR3 consists of 13 residues. Per the germline V gene, CDR1 is SGHDT and CDR2 is YYEEEE. The CDR3 loop is CASSLIAGYEQYF. The covered CDR3 bases are TGTGCCAGCAGCTTGATTGCCGGCTACGAG.

Of note for this clone: The CDR3 end falls 3 residues outside the read, so it is completed with the germline J gene. The J gene is TRBJ2-2, the V gene TRBV29-1, with D possibly matching TRBD1 (5 bases). Germline lookup yields CDR1 SQVTM and CDR2 ANQGSEA. CDR3 size: 13 residues. The CDR3 sequence: CSGRDSGANVLFF. Incomplete CDR3 DNA: TGCAGCGGACGCGACTCTGGGGCCAACGTG.

Of note for this clone: With the read ending 3 residues before the CDR3 end, the germline J gene is used to fill in that end. This chain connects TRBV19 to TRBJ1-2; 10 bases match TRBD1. This CDR3 region has 13 residues. CDR1 is LNHDA and CDR2 is SQIVND in the germline V gene (reference sequence). CDR3 loop: CASSGDRGSDYTF. The sequenced part of the CDR3 DNA is TGTGCCAGTAGTGGGGACAGGGGAAGCGAC.

About this clone itself: Sequencing ends 3 residues short of the CDR3 end; the germline J gene provides the rest. The V call is TRBV30, the J call TRBJ1-2, with 11 bases aligning to TRBD1. Germline V CDR1 and CDR2: GTSNPN, SVGIG (reference sequence). The CDR3 runs to 13 residues. Here the CDR3 reads CAWKDRGQEDYTF. Partial CDR3 DNA: TGTGCCTGGAAGGACAGGGGGCAGGAAGAC.

On this clone itself: The read ends 3 residues before the CDR3 terminus; that terminus is restored from the germline J gene. This rearrangement joins TRBV18 to TRBJ1-2; a weak D match, TRBD1 (5 bases). Per the germline V gene, CDR1 is KGHSH and CDR2 is LQKENI. The CDR3 spans 12 residues. Trimming took 6 bases from V and 5 from J, leaving 10 bases between them. The CDR3 loop is CASSPDRYGYTF. CDR3 DNA (partial): TGTGCCAGCTCCCCCGACAGATATGGC.

With respect to this clone: Sequencing ends 3 residues short of the CDR3 end; the germline J gene provides the rest. This chain uses TRBV2 with TRBJ1-2; TRBD1 aligns across 7 bases. J was trimmed by 7 bases and V by 6 bases; bases with no gene match: 17. The germline gives CDR1 SNHLY, CDR2 FYNNEI. The CDR3 is made up of 16 amino acids. The sequenced CDR3 bases are TGTGCCAGCAGCCCCCATGGGGCCCAGGGGGGTCGTGGC. This sequence encodes CASSPHGAQGGRG. Given in full, the CDR3 is CASSPHGAQGGRGYTF.

Concerning this clone: The read terminates 3 residues ahead of where the CDR3 ends, so the germline J gene completes it. The chain couples TRBV5-1 to TRBJ2-1; 9 bases match TRBD2. CDR3 size: 16 residues. V trimming: 4 bases; J trimming: 4 bases; junction bases outside the gene matches: 9. CDR1 and CDR2 (germline): SGHRS, YFSETQ. The CDR3 sequence is CASSRLAGTFYNEQFF. CDR3 DNA, as far as it was read: TGCGCCAGCAGCCGCCTAGCGGGGACTTTTTACAATGAG.

As concerns this clone: The missing CDR3 end, 3 residues past where the read stops, is filled in from the germline J gene. J is TRBJ2-2 and V is TRBV7-8; 7 nucleotides align to TRBD1. Germline loops: CDR1 SGHVS, CDR2 FQNEAQ. Germline trimming cut 5 bases from V and 7 bases from J; bases unmatched to any gene: 10. This CDR3 comprises 15 residues. This chain's CDR3 is CASSPLHRGVGELFF. The part of the CDR3 DNA that was read is TGTGCCAGCAGCCCACTCCACAGGGGCGTCGGGGAG.

A remark on this clone: The sequence runs out 3 residues before the end of the CDR3; the remainder is reconstructed from the germline J gene. The V call is TRBV5-1, the J call TRBJ2-3; TRBD2 matches at 13 bases. The V gene's germline CDR1 is SGHRS and CDR2 YFSETQ. The junction had 5 bases not matched to a gene; V was cut back by 4 bases and J by 0 bases. The CDR3 has 17 amino acids. CDR3 loop: CASSLRTSGGSTDTQYF. The CDR3 bases that were read are TGCGCCAGCAGCCTACGGACTAGCGGGGGCAGCACAGATACG.

Details on this clone: The read gets to within 3 residues of the CDR3 end, and the germline J gene fills in the rest. The chain is built from TRBV30 and TRBJ2-7, with TRBD2 matching 9 bases. The CDR3 is 14 residues long. Trimming removed 2 bases from V and 5 bases from J; junction bases left unmatched: 7. Germline V gene sequence: CDR1 GTSNPN, CDR2 SVGIG (reference sequence). The chain's CDR3 is CAWSPGGRAHEQYF. Partial CDR3 DNA: TGTGCCTGGAGTCCCGGCGGGAGGGCCCACGAG. Full variable domain (remainder filled in from reference TRBV30 and TRBJ2-7): SQTIHQWPATLVQPVGSPLSLECTVEGTSNPNLYWYRQAAGRGLQLLFYSVGIGQISSEVPQNLSASRPQDRQFILSSKKLLLSDSGFYLCAWSPGGRAHEQYFGPGTRLTVT.

About this clone: The read stops 3 residues short of the end of the CDR3; the missing end is completed from the germline J gene. The J gene is TRBJ1-4, the V gene TRBV5-6; D might be TRBD1 (6 bases). The ends were cut back, 1 base at V and 4 bases at J, with 8 bases in the middle. Germline V gene lookup returns CDR1 SGHDT and CDR2 YYEEEE. CDR3 size: 14 residues. The part of the CDR3 DNA that was read is TGTGCCAGCAGCTTGACAGGGATTAATGAAAAA. It codes for CASSLTGINEK. The full CDR3 is CASSLTGINEKLFF. The full variable domain, rest sourced from reference TRBV5-6 and TRBJ1-4, is DAGVTQSPTHLIKTRGQQVTLRCSPKSGHDTVSWYQQALGQGPQFIFQYYEEEERQRGNFPDRFSGHQFPNYSSELNVNALLLGDSALYLCASSLTGINEKLFFGSGTQLSVL.

Comment on this clone: The sequenced fragment ends 3 residues before the CDR3 boundary, so the rest is inferred from the germline J gene. The V and J genes are TRBV19 and TRBJ1-5; D possibly corresponds to TRBD1 (6 bases). CDR3 length: 15 residues. Between the trimmed V and J ends, which lost 3 bases and 0 bases, there was a span of 9 bases. CDR1 is LNHDA and CDR2 is SQIVND in the germline V gene (reference sequence). Incomplete CDR3 DNA: TGTGCCAGTAGTATGGACAGATATAGCAATCAGCCC. Protein product: CASSMDRYSNQP. The CDR3 in full is CASSMDRYSNQPQHF.

Notes on this clone: The sequenced fragment ends 3 residues before the CDR3 boundary, so the rest is inferred from the germline J gene. The V call is TRBV29-1, the J call TRBJ1-3, with TRBD1 matching over 7 bases. Per the germline V gene, CDR1 is SQVTM and CDR2 is ANQGSEA. Unmatched junction bases numbered 5, after V lost 4 bases and J lost 2 bases. The CDR3 loop spans 14 amino acids. The CDR3 bases that were read are TGCAGCGTTGTAGGAGACAGGGCTGGAAACACC. Its protein is CSVVGDRAGNT. The entire CDR3 reads CSVVGDRAGNTIYF.

With regard to this clone: The observed sequence ends 3 residues before the CDR3 terminus, with the missing tail filled in from the germline J gene. The chain employs TRBV2 and TRBJ1-4; a possible D gene is TRBD1 (5 bases). The CDR3 runs 18 residues. CDR1 SNHLY and CDR2 FYNNEI come from the germline V gene. The sequenced part of the CDR3 DNA is TGTGCCACCTTCCGCCCGGGACTAGCCAACTCTGGGGCCAACGTA. Translating it yields CATFRPGLANSGANV. The whole CDR3 reads CATFRPGLANSGANVLFF. Using reference TRBV2 and TRBJ1-4 for the parts outside the CDR3, the full variable domain is EPEVTQTPSHQVTQMGQEVILRCVPISNHLYFYWYRQILGQKVEFLVSFYNNEISEKSEIFDDQFSVERPDGSNFTLKIRSTKLEDSAMYFCATFRPGLANSGANVLFFGSGTQLSVL.

In the case of this clone: The CDR3 end lies 3 residues beyond the end of the read and is filled in from the germline J gene. The chain recombines TRBV5-5 with TRBJ2-7; D remains unclear. CDR3 length equals 12 residues. Germline lookup yields CDR1 SGHKS and CDR2 YYEKEE (reference sequence). The germline V and J ends were trimmed by 0 bases and 3 bases, with 4 bases remaining between them. The CDR3 protein is CASSLVGYEQYF. CDR3 DNA (partial): TGTGCCAGCAGCTTGGTCGGCTACGAG.

CDR3 DNA, as far as it was read: TGTGCCAGCGGGATGAGGGGCAGCGCTAACTATGGT. The encoded protein is CASGMRGSANYG. The whole CDR3 region reads CASGMRGSANYGQYF. The chain is built from TRBV7-9 and TRBJ2-4; tentatively, D is TRBD1 or TRBD2 (5 bases each). The sequenced fragment ends 3 residues before the CDR3 boundary, so the rest is inferred from the germline J gene. This CDR3 region has 15 residues. CDR1 and CDR2 from the germline V gene are SEHNR and FQNEAQ (reference sequence).

On this clone: The sequence runs out 3 residues before the end of the CDR3; the remainder is reconstructed from the germline J gene. This sequence joins TRBV7-6 and TRBJ2-3; 7 bases match TRBD1. J was trimmed by 2 bases and V by 0 bases; bases with no gene match: 5. The length of the CDR3 is 16 residues. Germline assignment: CDR1 SGHVS and CDR2 FNYEAQ. The part of the CDR3 DNA that was read is TGTGCCAGCAGCTTAGCGCTGGACAGGACCACAGATACG. Its protein is CASSLALDRTTDT. The whole CDR3 sequence is CASSLALDRTTDTQYF.

Concerning this clone itself: The read terminates 3 residues ahead of where the CDR3 ends, so the germline J gene completes it. The chain has TRBV20-1 and TRBJ2-2; 8 bases match TRBD1. The CDR3 loop spans 14 amino acids. Germline CDR1 DFQATT, CDR2 SNEGSKA (reference sequence). Losses at the gene ends were 5 bases for V and 9 bases for J; bases not matched to a gene: 11. CDR3 bases read: TGCAGTGCTCTCGGACAGGGAGCTACCAGGGAG. Protein sequence: CSALGQGATRE. The entire CDR3 sequence reads CSALGQGATRELFF.

Remarks on this clone: Sequencing ends 3 residues short of the CDR3 end; the germline J gene provides the rest. The chain uses TRBV4-2 and TRBJ2-7; D is possibly TRBD2 (6 bases). There are 15 residues in the CDR3. CDR1 and CDR2 (germline): LGHNA, YNFKEQ. V shed 0 bases and J shed 2 bases, with 11 bases lying between them. Incomplete CDR3 DNA: TGTGCCAGCAGCCAAGAAAGGACTAACCCCTACGAG. Protein: CASSQERTNPYE. The whole CDR3 is CASSQERTNPYEQYF.

Partial CDR3 DNA: TGCGCCAGCAGCTTGCAGGGCTCTAATGAAAAA. This encodes CASSLQGSNEK. Given in full, the CDR3 is CASSLQGSNEKLFF. V and J are TRBV5-1 and TRBJ1-4; D might be TRBD1 (5 bases). The read gets to within 3 residues of the CDR3 end, and the germline J gene fills in the rest. The V end lost 1 base, the J end lost 3 bases, and 7 bases lay between the germline ends. Germline V gene data show CDR1 as SGHRS and CDR2 as YFSETQ. This CDR3 is built from 14 residues.

The CDR3: CASSLTSQETQYF. CDR3 DNA, as far as it was read: TGTGCCAGCAGTCTGACTAGCCAAGAGACC. The rearrangement joins TRBV5-4 to TRBJ2-5, with D possibly being TRBD2 (6 bases). The read halts 3 residues ahead of the CDR3 end, with the missing end drawn from the germline J gene. The V gene's germline CDR1 is SGHNT and CDR2 YYREEE (reference sequence). Between the trimmed V and J ends, which lost 5 bases and 1 base, there was a span of 9 bases. The CDR3 extends over 13 amino acids.

With respect to this clone: The missing CDR3 end, 3 residues past where the read stops, is filled in from the germline J gene. The rearrangement links TRBV28 to TRBJ1-2; 8 nucleotides agree with TRBD1. Germline assignment: CDR1 MDHEN and CDR2 SYDVKM. The CDR3 has 15 amino acids. V was clipped by 5 bases and J by 1 base; unmatched bases: 6. CDR3 DNA (partial): TGTGCCAGCAGTCGCAGTGGACAGGGTAACTATGGC. Encoded protein: CASSRSGQGNYG. The complete CDR3 protein is CASSRSGQGNYGYTF.

Notes on this clone: The missing CDR3 end, 3 residues past where the read stops, is filled in from the germline J gene. This rearrangement joins TRBV20-1 to TRBJ2-1; TRBD2 matches 12 bases. The junction had 7 bases not matched to a gene; V was cut back by 6 bases and J by 4 bases. This CDR3 is built from 15 residues. The germline V gene has CDR1 DFQATT and CDR2 SNEGSKA (reference sequence). The CDR3 is CSANRLAGGYNEQFF. The covered CDR3 bases are TGCAGTGCAAATAGGCTAGCGGGAGGGTACAATGAG.

A note on this clone: The read is 3 residues too short to cover the CDR3 end, so that end is filled in from the germline J gene. The chain has TRBV2 and TRBJ2-3; 14 nucleotides agree with TRBD2. Germline V gene lookup returns CDR1 SNHLY and CDR2 FYNNEI. The CDR3 contains 16 residues. The covered CDR3 bases are TGTGCCAGCAGGGAGACTAGCGGGAGGGTCCGGGAGACG. Its protein is CASRETSGRVRET. The full CDR3 protein is CASRETSGRVRETQYF.

Concerning this clone itself: The sequenced fragment ends 3 residues before the CDR3 boundary, so the rest is inferred from the germline J gene. This sequence joins TRBV6-2 or TRBV6-3 and TRBJ1-1, with D possibly TRBD1 on 6 matching bases. The CDR3 runs 14 residues. Germline CDR1 MNHEY, CDR2 SVGEGT. CDR3 region: CASSYLGGQETAFF. The sequenced CDR3 bases are TGTGCCAGCAGTTACTTGGGGGGGCAAGAGACA.

Note on this clone: Read sequence stops 3 residues before the CDR3 end, and the germline J gene provides the missing end. The chain links TRBV7-9 to TRBJ1-2; D call uncertain. CDR1 and CDR2 from the germline V gene are SEHNR and FQNEAQ (reference sequence). The CDR3 spans 12 residues. CDR3 sequence: CASSVSTNDYTF. Incomplete CDR3 DNA: TGTGCCAGCAGCGTGTCTACCAATGAC. Supplemented by reference TRBV7-9 and TRBJ1-2, the full variable domain reads DTGVSQNPRHKITKRGQNVTFRCDPISEHNRLYWYRQTLGQGPEFLTYFQNEAQLEKSRLLSDRFSAERPKGSFSTLEIQRTEQGDSAMYLCASSVSTNDYTFGSGTRLTVV.

For this clone: The DNA ends 3 residues before the CDR3 does, and the rest of the CDR3 is filled in from the germline J gene. This chain links TRBV7-3 with TRBJ2-1; TRBD2 matches 12 bases. The CDR3 totals 15 residues. The V segment lost 3 bases and the J segment 8 bases; nucleotides outside the gene matches: 5. Germline V gene lookup returns CDR1 SGHTA and CDR2 FQGTGA. CDR3 DNA (partial): TGTGCCAGCAGCTTGACTAGCGGGAGTTTCTATGAG. Protein sequence: CASSLTSGSFYE. The full CDR3 reads CASSLTSGSFYEQFF.

Turning to this clone: The junction differs from germline at one of its ends, possibly a read error. The read ends 3 residues shy of where the CDR3 ends; the end is completed using the germline J gene. The chain couples TRBV7-2 to TRBJ1-2; weak D call: TRBD1 (5 bases). This CDR3 comprises 15 residues. The germline gives CDR1 SGHTA, CDR2 FQGNSA. The sequenced CDR3 bases are TGTGCCAGCAGCCCCCCCGCAGGGACTAACGATGGC. This gives the protein CASSPPAGTNDG. The CDR3, in full, reads CASSPPAGTNDGYTF.

A word on this clone: The read halts 3 residues ahead of the CDR3 end, with the missing end drawn from the germline J gene. The J gene is TRBJ1-5, the V gene TRBV6-2 or TRBV6-3; 9 nucleotides line up with TRBD1. CDR1 is MNHEY and CDR2 is SVGEGT in the germline V gene. Trimming at V came to 0 bases and at J to 2 bases, leaving 5 bases not matched to a gene. This CDR3 spans 17 amino acids. The sequenced CDR3 bases are TGTGCCAGCAGTTACTCGAGCGGACAGGGGCGCAATCAGCCC. Translating gives CASSYSSGQGRNQP. The CDR3 in its entirety is CASSYSSGQGRNQPQHF.

For this clone: Coverage ceases 3 residues before the CDR3 finishes, and the germline J gene fills in the end. V is TRBV6-2 or TRBV6-3 and J is TRBJ1-2; 7 bases map to TRBD1. Germline V CDR1 and CDR2: MNHEY, SVGEGT. The CDR3 length is 14 residues. The V gene end was trimmed by 5 bases and the J gene end by 7 bases; junction bases not matched to a gene: 10. The sequenced CDR3 bases are TGTGCCAGCAGTATTACAGGGGCTTCACTTGGC. Translation: CASSITGASLG. The whole CDR3 is CASSITGASLGYTF.